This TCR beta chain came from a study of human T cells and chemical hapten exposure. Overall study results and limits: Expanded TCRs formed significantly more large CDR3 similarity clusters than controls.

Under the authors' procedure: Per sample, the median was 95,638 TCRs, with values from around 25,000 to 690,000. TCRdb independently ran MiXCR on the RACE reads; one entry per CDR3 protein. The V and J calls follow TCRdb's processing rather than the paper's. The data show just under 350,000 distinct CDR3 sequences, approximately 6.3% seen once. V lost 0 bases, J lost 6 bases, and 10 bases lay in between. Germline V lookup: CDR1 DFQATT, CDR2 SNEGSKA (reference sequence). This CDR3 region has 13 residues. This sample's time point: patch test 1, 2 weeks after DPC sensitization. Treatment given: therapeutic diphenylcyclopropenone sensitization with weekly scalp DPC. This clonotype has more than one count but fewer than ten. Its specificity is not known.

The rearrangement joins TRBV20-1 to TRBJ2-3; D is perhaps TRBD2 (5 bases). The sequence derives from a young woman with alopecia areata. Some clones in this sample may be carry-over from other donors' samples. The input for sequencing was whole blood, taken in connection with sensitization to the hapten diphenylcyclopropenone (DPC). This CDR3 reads CSARDGGMDTQYF. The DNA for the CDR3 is TGCAGTGCTAGAGACGGAGGCATGGATACGCAGTATTTT.